The T cell receptor (beta chain) under discussion was sequenced for a study of blood T cell repertoires in COVID-19. Across the whole study: The United States, Italy and Spain supplied acute and convalescent COVID-19 samples. PBMCs, B-cell-depleted T cells, or T cells provided the cDNA or gDNA that made up the material.

Trimming took 4 bases from V and 8 from J, leaving 14 bases between them. CDR1 is KGHDR and CDR2 is SFDVKD in the germline V gene. CDR3 length: 14 residues. Source study methods: Quantification of nucleated cells was approximated via reference gene primer amplification. Measured with immunoSEQ multiplex PCR; TCRdb has only the in-frame clones, and not every one. V and J calls and clone size follow that table, whereas D and trimming were derived from the DNA. Of fewer than 300,000 clones in the sample, about four fifths were seen once. Sequencing used peripheral blood. The V gene is TRBV24-1, the J gene TRBJ2-1; tentative D call: TRBD1 (5 bases). The TCR was taken from a woman in her fifties or sixties who had recovered from COVID-19. CDR3 protein: CATSEVGGAHEQFF. The CDR3 DNA reads as TGTGCCACCAGTGAAGTAGGTGGGGCACATGAGCAGTTCTTC.